Given below is one TCR beta chain in context. The record originates from a study of early T cells in non-severe SARS-CoV-2 infection. Each CDR3 protein is one row after TCRdb ran MiXCR on the 5' RACE reads. Here the sample spans 30,000 or so distinct CDR3 sequences, more than 3.5% being singletons. The receptor was derived from an adult who was a healthcare worker with PCR-confirmed SARS-CoV-2 infection or an uninfected control (not recorded which). The specimen sequenced was whole blood.

The chain's CDR3 is CASSLAQGKGTDTQYF. CDR3 DNA sequence: TGTGCCAGCAGTTTAGCTCAGGGAAAGGGGACAGATACGCAGTATTTT. The chain joins TRBV12-3 or TRBV12-4 to TRBJ2-3; weak D call: TRBD1 (5 bases). The CDR3 has 16 amino acids. Trimming shortened V by 0 bases and J by 3 bases, and 13 bases separated the two germline ends.